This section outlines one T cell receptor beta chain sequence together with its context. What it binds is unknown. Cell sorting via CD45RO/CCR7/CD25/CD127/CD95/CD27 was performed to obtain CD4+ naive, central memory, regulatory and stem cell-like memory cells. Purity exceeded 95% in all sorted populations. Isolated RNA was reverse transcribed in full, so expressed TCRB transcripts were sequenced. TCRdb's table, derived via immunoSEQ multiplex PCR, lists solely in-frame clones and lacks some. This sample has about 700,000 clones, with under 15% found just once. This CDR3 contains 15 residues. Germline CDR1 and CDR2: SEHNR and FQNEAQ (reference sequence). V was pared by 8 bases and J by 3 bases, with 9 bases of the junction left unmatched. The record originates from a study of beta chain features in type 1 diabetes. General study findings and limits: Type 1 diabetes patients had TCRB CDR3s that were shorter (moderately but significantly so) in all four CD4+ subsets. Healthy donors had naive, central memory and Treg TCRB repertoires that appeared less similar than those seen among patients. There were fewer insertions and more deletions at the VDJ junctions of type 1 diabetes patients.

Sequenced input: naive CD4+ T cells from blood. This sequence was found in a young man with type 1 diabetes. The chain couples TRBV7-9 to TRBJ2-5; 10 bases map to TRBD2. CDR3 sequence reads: CASQRLAGAEETQYF. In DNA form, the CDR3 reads TGTGCCAGCCAGAGGCTAGCGGGGGCCGAAGAGACCCAGTACTTC.